This TCR beta chain is from a study of Ad26.COV2.S vaccination and SARS-CoV-2 variants. Stated treatment: approximately 18 received Ad26.COV2.S at low or high dose, single or two shots; roughly 5 received placebo; per-sample allocation not given. Following the first vaccine or placebo injection, samples were taken on day 63. The repertoire was sequenced with immunoSEQ multiplex PCR; TCRdb's copy has only in-frame clones and lacks some. Of approximately 300,000 clones in the sample, about 86% were seen once. This clone showed up just once. This clonotype was sampled from a person aged 18 to 59 who received the Ad26.COV2.S COVID-19 vaccine or a placebo. Source: peripheral blood, taken in a trial of Ad26.COV2.S vaccine versus placebo.

Written as DNA, the CDR3 is TGCGCCAGCAGCTTAAGGACAGGCACAGATACGCAGTATTTT. It encodes CASSLRTGTDTQYF. The genes are TRBV5-1 and TRBJ2-3; a possible D gene is TRBD1 (6 bases). The CDR3 runs to 14 residues. Germline CDR1 is SGHRS and CDR2 is YFSETQ. Trimming took off 2 bases at V and 1 base at J, with 8 bases between the two ends.